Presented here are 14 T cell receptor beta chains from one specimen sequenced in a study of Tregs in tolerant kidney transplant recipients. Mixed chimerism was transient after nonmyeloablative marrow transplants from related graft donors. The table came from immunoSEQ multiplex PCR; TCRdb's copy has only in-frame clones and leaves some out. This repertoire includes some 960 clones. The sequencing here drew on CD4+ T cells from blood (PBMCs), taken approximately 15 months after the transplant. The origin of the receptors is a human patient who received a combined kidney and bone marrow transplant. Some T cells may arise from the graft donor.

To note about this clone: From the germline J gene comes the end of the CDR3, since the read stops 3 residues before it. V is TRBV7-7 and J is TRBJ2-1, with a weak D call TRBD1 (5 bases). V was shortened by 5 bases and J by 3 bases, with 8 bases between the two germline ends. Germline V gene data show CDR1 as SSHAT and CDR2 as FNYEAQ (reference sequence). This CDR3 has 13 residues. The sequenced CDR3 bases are TGTGCCAGCAGCCCGGACAACTACAATGAG. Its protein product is CASSPDNYNE. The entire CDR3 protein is CASSPDNYNEQFF.

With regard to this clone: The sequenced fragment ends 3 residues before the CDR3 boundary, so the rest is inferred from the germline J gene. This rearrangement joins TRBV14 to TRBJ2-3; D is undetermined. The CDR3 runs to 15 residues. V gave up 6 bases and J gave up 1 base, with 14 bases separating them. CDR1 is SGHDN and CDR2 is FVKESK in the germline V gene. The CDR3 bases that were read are TGTGCCAGCAGGCATACATCTCTGGGCACAGATACG. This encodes CASRHTSLGTDT. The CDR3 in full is CASRHTSLGTDTQYF.

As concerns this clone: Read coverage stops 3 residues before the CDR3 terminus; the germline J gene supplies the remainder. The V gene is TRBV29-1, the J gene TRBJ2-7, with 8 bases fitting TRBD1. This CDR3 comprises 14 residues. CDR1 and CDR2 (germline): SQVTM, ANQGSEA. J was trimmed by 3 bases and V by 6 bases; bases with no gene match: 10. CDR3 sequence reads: CSVTGQASHYEQYF. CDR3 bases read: TGCAGCGTGACGGGACAGGCATCGCACTACGAG.

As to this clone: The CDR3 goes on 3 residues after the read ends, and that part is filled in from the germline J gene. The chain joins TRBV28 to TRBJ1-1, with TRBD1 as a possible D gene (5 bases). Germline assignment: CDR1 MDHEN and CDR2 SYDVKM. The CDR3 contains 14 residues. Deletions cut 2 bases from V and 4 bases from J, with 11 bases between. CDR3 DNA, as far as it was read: TGTGCCAGCAGTTTACCAGGGCTTGGCACTGAA. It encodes CASSLPGLGTE. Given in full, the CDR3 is CASSLPGLGTEAFF.

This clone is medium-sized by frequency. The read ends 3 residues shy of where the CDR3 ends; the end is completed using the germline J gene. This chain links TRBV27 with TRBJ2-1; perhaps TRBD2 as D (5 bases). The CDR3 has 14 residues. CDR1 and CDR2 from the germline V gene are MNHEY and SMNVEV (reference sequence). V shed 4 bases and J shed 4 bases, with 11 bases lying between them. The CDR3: CASSYGSGYNEQFF. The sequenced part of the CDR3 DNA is TGTGCCAGCAGTTATGGGTCGGGGTACAATGAG.

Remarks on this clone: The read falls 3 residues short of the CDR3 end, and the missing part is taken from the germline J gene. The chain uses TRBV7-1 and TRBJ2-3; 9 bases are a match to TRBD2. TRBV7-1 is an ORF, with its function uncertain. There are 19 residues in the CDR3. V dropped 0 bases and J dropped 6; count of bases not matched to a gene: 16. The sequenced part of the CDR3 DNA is TGTGCCAGCAGCTCAGCCTGGACGGAAGCGGGAGGCCTCCTGGATACG. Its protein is CASSSAWTEAGGLLDT. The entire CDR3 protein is CASSSAWTEAGGLLDTQYF.

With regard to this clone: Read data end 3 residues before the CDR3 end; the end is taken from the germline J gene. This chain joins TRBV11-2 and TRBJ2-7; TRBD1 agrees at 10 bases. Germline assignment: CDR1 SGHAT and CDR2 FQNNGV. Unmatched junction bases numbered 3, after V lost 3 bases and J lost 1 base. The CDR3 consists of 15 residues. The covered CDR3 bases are TGTGCCAGCAGCTTGGGACAGGGGCCTTCCTACGAG. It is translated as CASSLGQGPSYE. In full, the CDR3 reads CASSLGQGPSYEQYF.

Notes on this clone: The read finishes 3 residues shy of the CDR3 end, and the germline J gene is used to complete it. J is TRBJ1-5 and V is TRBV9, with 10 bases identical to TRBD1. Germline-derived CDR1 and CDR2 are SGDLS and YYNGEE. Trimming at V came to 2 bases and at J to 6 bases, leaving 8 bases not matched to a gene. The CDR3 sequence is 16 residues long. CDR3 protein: CASSVSAGTGVQPQHF. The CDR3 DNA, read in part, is TGTGCCAGCAGCGTTTCCGCCGGGACAGGGGTTCAGCCC.

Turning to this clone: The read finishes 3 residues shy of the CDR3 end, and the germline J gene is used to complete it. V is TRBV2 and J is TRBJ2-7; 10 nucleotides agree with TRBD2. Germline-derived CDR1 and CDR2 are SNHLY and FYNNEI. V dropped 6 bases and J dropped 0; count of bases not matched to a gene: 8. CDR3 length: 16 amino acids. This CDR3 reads CASRGTSEARSYEQYF. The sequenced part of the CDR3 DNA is TGTGCCAGCAGAGGGACTAGCGAGGCTCGCTCCTACGAG.

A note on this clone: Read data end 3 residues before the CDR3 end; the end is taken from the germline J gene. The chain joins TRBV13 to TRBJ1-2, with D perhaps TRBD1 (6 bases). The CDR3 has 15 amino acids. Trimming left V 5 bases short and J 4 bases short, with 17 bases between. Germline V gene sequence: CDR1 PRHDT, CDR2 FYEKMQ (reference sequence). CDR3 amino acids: CASSTGTRGTYGYTF. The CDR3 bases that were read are TGTGCCAGCAGCACCGGGACAAGGGGAACCTATGGC.

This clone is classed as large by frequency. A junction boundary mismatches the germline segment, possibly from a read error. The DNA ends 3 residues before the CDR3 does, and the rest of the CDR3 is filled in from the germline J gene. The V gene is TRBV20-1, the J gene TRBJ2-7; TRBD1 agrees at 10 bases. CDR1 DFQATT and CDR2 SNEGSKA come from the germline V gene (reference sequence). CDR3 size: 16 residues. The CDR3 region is CSAGDRGLARGYEQYF. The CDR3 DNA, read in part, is TGCAGTGCTGGAGACAGGGGGCTCGCCAGAGGCTACGAG.

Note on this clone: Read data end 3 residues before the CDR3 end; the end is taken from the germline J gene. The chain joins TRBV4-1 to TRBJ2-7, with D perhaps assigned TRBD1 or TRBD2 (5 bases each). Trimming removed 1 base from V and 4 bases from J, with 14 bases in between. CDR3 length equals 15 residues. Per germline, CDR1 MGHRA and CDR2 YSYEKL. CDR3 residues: CASSQVFGREYEQYF. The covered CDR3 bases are TGCGCCAGCAGCCAAGTTTTCGGCAGGGAGTACGAG.

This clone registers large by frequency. The covered CDR3 bases are TGCAGTGCTAGAGATCTAACTAGCGGGCCGGAGACC. Translation gives CSARDLTSGPET. The full CDR3 is CSARDLTSGPETQYF. The chain joins TRBV20-1 to TRBJ2-5; 9 bases agree with TRBD2. The missing CDR3 end, 3 residues past where the read stops, is filled in from the germline J gene. V lost 0 bases, J lost 5 bases, and 7 bases stayed unmatched. Germline CDR1 reads DFQATT; CDR2 reads SNEGSKA (reference sequence). The CDR3 length is 15 residues.

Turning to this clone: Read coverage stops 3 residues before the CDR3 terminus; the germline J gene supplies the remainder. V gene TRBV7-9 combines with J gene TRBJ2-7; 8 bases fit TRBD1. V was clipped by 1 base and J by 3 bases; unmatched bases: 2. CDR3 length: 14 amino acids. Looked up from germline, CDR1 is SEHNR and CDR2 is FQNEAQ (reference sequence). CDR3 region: CASSLVDRDYEQYF. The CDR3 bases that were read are TGTGCCAGCAGCTTAGTGGACAGGGACTACGAG.